Below, 31 T cell receptor beta chains from the same sample are listed, as sequenced in a study of blood T cell repertoires in COVID-19. Assay: immunoSEQ multiplex PCR; the TCRdb copy retains only in-frame clones and omits some. The sample records 100,000 to 150,000 clones, about 85% being singletons. The sample taken for sequencing was peripheral blood. Receptors originate from a man older than 75 with active or convalescent COVID-19.

The V gene is TRBV11-2, the J gene TRBJ2-1; the match to TRBD2 covers 9 bases. V was pared by 0 bases and J by 8 bases, with 5 bases of the junction left unmatched. Germline V CDR1 and CDR2: SGHAT, FQNNGV. This CDR3 contains 15 residues. CDR3 sequence: CASSLDLTSGYEQFF. The CDR3, as DNA: TGTGCCAGCAGCTTAGATCTTACTAGCGGGTATGAGCAGTTCTTC.

The chain is built from TRBV5-1 and TRBJ2-3; D ambiguous. V was trimmed by 1 base and J by 10 bases, leaving 10 bases between them. CDR3 length equals 12 residues. Germline V gene lookup returns CDR1 SGHRS and CDR2 YFSETQ. The CDR3 bases are TGCGCCAGCAGCTTGTTTTCCAGGTCGCAGTATTTT. The encoded protein is CASSLFSRSQYF.

The chain combines TRBV5-5 with TRBJ2-1; D is unclear. The germline V and J ends were trimmed by 0 bases and 0 bases, with 10 bases remaining between them. Germline assignment: CDR1 SGHKS and CDR2 YYEKEE (reference sequence). The CDR3 is 16 residues long. In DNA, the CDR3 is TGTGCCAGCAGCTTGGGTCCGGAGAGCTCCTACAATGAGCAGTTCTTC. It codes for CASSLGPESSYNEQFF.

The chain carries TRBV14 and TRBJ2-1, with 8 bases identical to TRBD1. CDR1 is SGHDN, CDR2 FVKESK, per germline. This CDR3 spans 16 amino acids. The junction had 12 bases not matched to a gene; V was cut back by 6 bases and J by 5 bases. CDR3 region: CASSGWLDRVNNEQFF. DNA for the CDR3: TGTGCCAGCAGTGGGTGGTTGGACAGGGTTAACAATGAGCAGTTCTTC.

The chain links TRBV7-8 to TRBJ1-4; 7 bases line up with TRBD1. The germline V gene encodes CDR1 SGHVS and CDR2 FQNEAQ. The CDR3 extends over 14 amino acids. J was trimmed by 6 bases and V by 4 bases; bases with no gene match: 5. The CDR3 nucleotides are TGTGCCAGCAGCTGGGGACAGATACATGAAAAACTGTTTTTT. As protein: CASSWGQIHEKLFF.

V and J are TRBV19 and TRBJ1-5; 8 positions match TRBD1. This CDR3 is 15 amino acids long. V dropped 3 bases and J dropped 3; count of bases not matched to a gene: 4. Germline V gives CDR1 LNHDA, CDR2 SQIVND (reference sequence). The CDR3 region is CASSIGTGHNQPQHF. CDR3 bases: TGTGCCAGTAGTATTGGGACAGGACACAATCAGCCCCAGCATTTT.

The V call is TRBV23-1, the J call TRBJ1-1, with TRBD1 matching 9 bases. TRBV23-1 is an open reading frame, and its role is uncertain. Trimming took 3 bases from V and 4 from J; bases not matched to a gene: 9. CDR3 length: 16 residues. The CDR3 loop is CASSHQPYRGPTEAFF. CDR3 sequence (DNA): TGCGCCAGCAGTCATCAACCTTACAGGGGGCCCACTGAAGCTTTCTTT.

This chain joins TRBV9 and TRBJ2-7, with D maybe TRBD2 (6 bases). The V end lost 1 base, the J end lost 0 bases, and 14 bases lay between the germline ends. CDR3 size: 16 residues. Germline V CDR1 and CDR2: SGDLS, YYNGEE. CDR3 sequence reads: CASSVIAAKDSYEQYF. As DNA, the CDR3 is TGTGCCAGCAGCGTAATAGCGGCCAAAGACTCCTACGAGCAGTACTTC.

This clone has a single count. This sequence joins TRBV5-1 and TRBJ1-5, with D possibly matching TRBD1 (6 bases). This CDR3 spans 15 amino acids. Germline V CDR1 and CDR2: SGHRS, YFSETQ. Trimming removed 9 bases at V and 5 bases at J, with 21 bases between. Here the CDR3 reads CATKLDGRGDQPQHF. CDR3 bases: TGCGCCACCAAACTAGACGGCAGGGGAGATCAGCCCCAGCATTTT.

This chain connects TRBV3-1 (or the pseudogene TRBV3-2) to TRBJ1-1; 7 bases agree with TRBD1. With 0 bases clipped from V and 1 base from J, the junction kept 11 bases outside the gene matches. Per the germline V gene, CDR1 is LGHDT and CDR2 is YNNKEL (reference sequence). CDR3 length equals 18 residues. For the CDR3, the DNA is TGTGCCAGCAGCCAAGAGAAGACAGGGCTTTCTAAGAACACTGAAGCTTTCTTT. It codes for CASSQEKTGLSKNTEAFF.

The genes are TRBV7-6 and TRBJ2-7; 9 nucleotides agree with TRBD1. The CDR3 contains 15 residues. Germline lookup yields CDR1 SGHVS and CDR2 FNYEAQ. After removal of 3 bases from V and 5 bases from J, the junction contained 8 bases not matched to a gene. The CDR3 nucleotides are TGTGCCAGCAGCTTGGGACAGGGAGTAATCAACGAGCAGTACTTC. As protein: CASSLGQGVINEQYF.

V and J are TRBV6-1 and TRBJ1-2; TRBD1 is a possible D gene (5 bases). The CDR3 extends over 13 amino acids. V gave up 2 bases and J gave up 8 bases, with 12 bases separating them. Looked up from germline, CDR1 is MNHNS and CDR2 is SASEGT. CDR3 nucleotides: TGTGCCAGCAGTGAAACCTCCGCAGGGGGCTACACCTTC. Encoded protein: CASSETSAGGYTF.

J is TRBJ2-7 and V is TRBV11-3, with D hard to call. From germline, CDR1 is SGHNT and CDR2 YENEEA. V was trimmed by 5 bases and J by 5 bases, leaving 31 bases between them. The CDR3 has 19 residues. CDR3 bases: TGTGCCAGCAGCCGATTTACTCCCACCCCAGGTTCTTGGTCCAACGAGCAGTACTTC. Its translation: CASSRFTPTPGSWSNEQYF.

The rearrangement joins TRBV5-1 to TRBJ2-2; 7 bases match TRBD2. Germline V gene lookup returns CDR1 SGHRS and CDR2 YFSETQ. The V gene end was trimmed by 1 base and the J gene end by 3 bases; junction bases not matched to a gene: 6. The length of the CDR3 is 16 residues. CDR3 sequence: CASSLFSGYDTGELFF. The CDR3 DNA reads as TGCGCCAGCAGCTTGTTTAGCGGGTATGACACCGGGGAGCTGTTTTTT.

The V and J genes are TRBV5-8 and TRBJ1-5, with 8 bases aligning to TRBD1. The germline CDR1 and CDR2 sequences are SGHTS and YDEGEE. This CDR3 has 14 residues. With V trimmed by 4 bases and J by 5 bases, 5 bases remained unmatched. CDR3 sequence: CASSPDRADQPQHF. The DNA of the CDR3 is TGTGCCAGCAGCCCGGACAGGGCTGATCAGCCCCAGCATTTT. Complete variable domain (other parts from reference TRBV5-8 and TRBJ1-5): EAGVTQSPTHLIKTRGQQATLRCSPISGHTSVYWYQQALGLGLQFLLWYDEGEERNRGNFPPRFSGRQFPNYSSELNVNALELEDSALYLCASSPDRADQPQHFGDGTRLSIL.

This clone came up once. The rearrangement links TRBV7-2 to TRBJ1-2, with no clear D. The germline V gene has CDR1 SGHTA and CDR2 FQGNSA. The CDR3 totals 14 residues. V was shortened by 1 base and J by 1 base, with 7 bases between the two germline ends. CDR3 nucleotides: TGTGCCAGCAGCTTAGGACAAAGTAACTATGGCTACACCTTC. Residues: CASSLGQSNYGYTF.

The V and J genes are TRBV5-1 and TRBJ1-2, with D perhaps TRBD1 (5 bases). The CDR3 is 14 amino acids. Trimming cost V 0 bases and J 4 bases, with 10 bases left between them. Looked up from germline, CDR1 is SGHRS and CDR2 is YFSETQ. DNA for the CDR3: TGCGCCAGCAGCTTGGCGCAGGGAGGCTATGGCTACACCTTC. Translation gives CASSLAQGGYGYTF.

The rearrangement joins TRBV19 to TRBJ1-3; 10 positions match TRBD1. CDR1 and CDR2 (germline): LNHDA, SQIVND (reference sequence). The CDR3 is 16 amino acids. The V segment lost 4 bases and the J segment 2 bases; nucleotides outside the gene matches: 5. This chain's CDR3 is CASSNSGTGAGNTIYF. The CDR3 nucleotides are TGTGCCAGTAGTAACTCCGGGACAGGGGCTGGAAACACCATATATTTT. Drawing the rest from reference TRBV19 and TRBJ1-3, the complete variable domain is DGGITQSPKYLFRKEGQNVTLSCEQNLNHDAMYWYRQDPGQGLRLIYYSQIVNDFQKGDIAEGYSVSREKKESFPLTVTSAQKNPTAFYLCASSNSGTGAGNTIYFGEGSWLTVV.

The V call is TRBV19, the J call TRBJ2-2, with a weak D call TRBD2 (7 bases). Germline CDR1 is LNHDA and CDR2 is SQIVND (reference sequence). This CDR3 has 18 residues. V was clipped by 2 bases and J by 0 bases, with 16 bases between them. Here the CDR3 reads CASSIKAGHPANTGELFF. The CDR3 coding sequence is TGTGCCAGTAGTATAAAAGCGGGACACCCGGCGAACACCGGGGAGCTGTTTTTT.

The sample holds one count of this clone. The junction does not match germline at one end; this may be a read error. The chain recombines TRBV2 with TRBJ2-7, with 9 bases matching TRBD1. CDR3 length: 14 amino acids. CDR1 SNHLY and CDR2 FYNNEI come from the germline V gene. CDR3 coding DNA: TGTGCCAGCAACTTTGGCGTGGCGGGACAGGGTAAGGACTTC. This gives the protein CASNFGVAGQGKDF.

CDR3 residues: CASPTPPGQKTYEQYF. CDR3 DNA: TGCGCCAGTCCAACACCCCCGGGACAGAAAACCTACGAGCAGTACTTC. The V gene is TRBV10-1, the J gene TRBJ2-7, with 7 bases lining up with TRBD1. The CDR3 is 16 amino acids. Germline CDR1 reads WNHNN; CDR2 reads SYGVQD (reference sequence). With V trimmed by 9 bases and J by 2 bases, 16 bases remained unmatched.

V and J are TRBV7-3 and TRBJ2-1, with 10 bases that match TRBD2. V shed 4 bases, J shed 4 bases, and the junction held 4 bases outside the gene matches. Per germline, CDR1 SGHTA and CDR2 FQGTGA. This CDR3 region has 15 residues. CDR3 in DNA: TGTGCCAGCAGCTCTGGACTAGCGGTTTACAATGAGCAGTTCTTC. Translated, it gives CASSSGLAVYNEQFF. Full variable domain (outside the CDR3, taken from reference TRBV7-3 and TRBJ2-1): GAGVSQTPSNKVTEKGKYVELRCDPISGHTALYWYRQSLGQGPEFLIYFQGTGAADDSGLPNDRFFAVRPEGSVSTLKIQRTERGDSAVYLCASSSGLAVYNEQFFGPGTRLTVL.

V usage is TRBV3-1 (or the pseudogene TRBV3-2) and J usage is TRBJ2-4; tentative D call: TRBD2 (7 bases). V lost 0 bases, J lost 1 base, and 22 bases lay in between. Germline values: CDR1 LGHDT, CDR2 YNNKEL (reference sequence). The CDR3 consists of 20 residues. The CDR3 sequence is CASSQDGRGAVRVAKNIQYF. The DNA of the CDR3 is TGTGCCAGCAGCCAAGATGGCCGGGGGGCCGTAAGGGTGGCCAAAAACATTCAGTACTTC.

This clone was observed a few times. The gene calls are TRBV7-9 and TRBJ1-1; D not resolved. CDR3 length: 14 residues. CDR1 and CDR2 from the germline V gene are SEHNR and FQNEAQ (reference sequence). V was clipped by 1 base and J by 4 bases, with 10 bases between them. Here the CDR3 reads CASSLDSGSTEAFF. CDR3 in DNA: TGTGCCAGCAGCTTAGATTCGGGAAGCACTGAAGCTTTCTTT.

The chain uses TRBV24-1 and TRBJ2-2, with D possibly matching TRBD1 (6 bases). Between the trimmed V and J ends, which lost 5 bases and 6 bases, there was a span of 12 bases. This CDR3 comprises 14 residues. Germline V CDR1 and CDR2: KGHDR, SFDVKD. CDR3: CATSATGFAGELFF. The CDR3 nucleotides are TGTGCCACCAGTGCTACAGGGTTCGCCGGGGAGCTGTTTTTT.

The chain is built from TRBV13 and TRBJ2-1, with a tentative D call TRBD1 (5 bases). Trimming pared 5 bases from V and 9 bases from J, leaving 11 bases between. CDR1 and CDR2 (germline): PRHDT, FYEKMQ (reference sequence). The CDR3 length is 12 residues. CDR3 nucleotides: TGTGCCAGCAGCCCTAGACAGTCTGAGCAGTTCTTC. Translating it yields CASSPRQSEQFF.

The V and J genes are TRBV3-1 (or the pseudogene TRBV3-2) and TRBJ1-1, with D uncertain. Germline CDR1 and CDR2: LGHDT and YNNKEL (reference sequence). The CDR3 has 15 residues. Trimming left V 4 bases short and J 2 bases short, with 14 bases between. This chain's CDR3 is CASSLNDNLNTEAFF. Here the CDR3 DNA reads TGTGCCAGCAGCCTCAATGACAACTTAAACACTGAAGCTTTCTTT.

This chain links TRBV30 with TRBJ1-2; tentatively, D is TRBD1 (5 bases). The germline gives CDR1 GTSNPN, CDR2 SVGIG (reference sequence). The CDR3 runs to 14 residues. V dropped 0 bases and J dropped 4 bases, with 12 bases sitting between them. CDR3 bases: TGTGCCTGGAGTGTCCGGGGGAGTCCCTATGGCTACACCTTC. Translating gives CAWSVRGSPYGYTF.

The chain has TRBV18 and TRBJ2-1, with 8 bases aligning to TRBD2. Germline CDR1 is KGHSH and CDR2 is LQKENI. There are 15 residues in the CDR3. The trim removed 5 bases at V and 4 bases at J, leaving 7 bases unmatched. CDR3 region: CASSALAGKYNEQFF. The DNA of the CDR3 is TGTGCCAGCTCAGCGCTAGCGGGCAAATACAATGAGCAGTTCTTC.

The gene calls are TRBV28 and TRBJ2-4; 9 nucleotides align to TRBD2. The CDR3 runs 11 residues. V shed 7 bases, J shed 14 bases, and the junction held 6 bases outside the gene matches. The V gene's germline CDR1 is MDHEN and CDR2 SYDVKM. Here the CDR3 reads CASNASGVKYF. CDR3 in DNA: TGTGCCAGCAATGCTAGCGGGGTTAAGTACTTC.

This chain connects TRBV7-2 to TRBJ2-1, with 9 bases aligning to TRBD2. With V trimmed by 6 bases and J by 1 base, 10 bases remained unmatched. The CDR3 consists of 17 residues. Germline V lookup: CDR1 SGHTA, CDR2 FQGNSA. This chain's CDR3 is CASSGWLAGMSYNEQFF. DNA for the CDR3: TGTGCCAGCAGTGGCTGGCTAGCGGGAATGTCCTACAATGAGCAGTTCTTC.